The T cell receptor (beta chain) under discussion was sequenced for a study of vaccination and CD4 T cells after COVID-19. The overall study: The post-COVID sampling time was a median about 100 days after diagnosis, ranging from 35 to 161. Post-vaccine sampling followed dose two by a median approximately 70 days (range 14 to 241).

Sequenced with the Oncomine TCR Beta short-read assay was DNA taken from cultured CD4+ T cells. TCRdb reanalysed the PCR reads using MiXCR and keeps one entry per CDR3 protein. The data show 6,000 or so distinct CDR3 sequences, around 44% seen once. The treatment was: approximately nine-day PBMC culture with coronavirus spike peptide pools or control peptides (ViraFEST assay). After about 11 days of culture, CD4+ T cells were negatively selected. This clonotype has only a few counts. No antigen is known for it. The sequenced material came from CD4+ T cells from blood, cultured in vitro. This TCR was recovered from a human donor who had recovered from COVID-19.

For the CDR3, the DNA is TGTGCCACCAGCAGACCAGGACTCGGGCAGTACTTC. Protein product: CATSRPGLGQYF. This chain links TRBV15 with TRBJ2-7, with D perhaps matching TRBD2 (5 bases). The CDR3 has 12 residues. The germline V gene encodes CDR1 LNHNV and CDR2 YYDKDF (reference sequence). V lost 2 bases and J 9 bases, leaving 11 bases between the germline ends.